Detailed here is one TCR beta chain. Its antigen is unidentified. These data are taken from a study of vaccination effects on CD4 cells after COVID-19. The V gene's germline CDR1 is SEHNR and CDR2 FQNEAQ (reference sequence). The V end lost 5 bases, the J end lost 0 bases, and 15 bases lay between the germline ends. The CDR3 is 16 amino acids. ViraFEST expansion of antigen-specific CD4+ T cells with viral peptide pools preceded sequencing. CD4+ T cells were isolated after around ten days of culture. A PCR test confirmed that the person had SARS-CoV-2 infection between March and December 2020. Each person got two doses of an mRNA SARS-CoV-2 vaccine, BNT162b2 or mRNA-1273. Libraries were prepared by immunoSEQ multiplex PCR; TCRdb keeps only in-frame clonotypes and omits some of them. The sample yields about 18,000 clones, over 60% seen once.

The V gene is TRBV7-9, the J gene TRBJ2-3, with a tentative D call TRBD1 (6 bases). The receptor comes from a human donor who had a prior SARS-CoV-2 infection. This specimen consisted of CD4+ T cells from PBMCs cultured with SARS-CoV-2 spike peptides, obtained after COVID-19 vaccination. CDR3 DNA sequence: TGTGCCAGCAGCCGCCGGGACATTACTAGCACAGATACGCAGTATTTT. Translating gives CASSRRDITSTDTQYF.